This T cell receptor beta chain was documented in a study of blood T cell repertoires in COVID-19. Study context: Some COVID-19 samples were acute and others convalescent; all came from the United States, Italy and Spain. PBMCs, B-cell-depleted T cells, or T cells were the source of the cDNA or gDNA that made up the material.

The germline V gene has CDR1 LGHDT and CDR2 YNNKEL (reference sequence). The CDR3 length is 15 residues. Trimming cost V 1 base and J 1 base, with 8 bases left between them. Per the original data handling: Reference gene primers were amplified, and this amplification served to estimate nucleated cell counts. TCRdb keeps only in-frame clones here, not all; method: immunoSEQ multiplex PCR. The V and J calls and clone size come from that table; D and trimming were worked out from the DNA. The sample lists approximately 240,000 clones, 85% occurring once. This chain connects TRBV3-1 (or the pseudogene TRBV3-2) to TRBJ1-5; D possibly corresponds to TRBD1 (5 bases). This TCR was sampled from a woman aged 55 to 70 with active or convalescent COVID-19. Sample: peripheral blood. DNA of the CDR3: TGTGCCAGCAGCCAAGGGGGGGACAGCAATCAGCCCCAGCATTTT. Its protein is CASSQGGDSNQPQHF.